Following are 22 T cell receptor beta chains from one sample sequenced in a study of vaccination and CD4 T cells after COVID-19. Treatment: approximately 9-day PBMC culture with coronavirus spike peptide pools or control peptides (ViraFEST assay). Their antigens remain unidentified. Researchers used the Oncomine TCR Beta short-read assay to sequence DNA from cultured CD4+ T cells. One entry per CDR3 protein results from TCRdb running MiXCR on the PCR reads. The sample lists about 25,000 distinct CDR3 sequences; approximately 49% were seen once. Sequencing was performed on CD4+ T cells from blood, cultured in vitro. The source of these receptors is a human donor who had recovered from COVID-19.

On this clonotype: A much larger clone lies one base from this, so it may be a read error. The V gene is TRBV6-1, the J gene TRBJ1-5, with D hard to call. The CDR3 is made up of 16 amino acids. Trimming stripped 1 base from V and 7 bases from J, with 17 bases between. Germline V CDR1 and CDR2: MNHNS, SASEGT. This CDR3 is CASSEGVLPGGQPQHF. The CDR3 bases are TGTGCCAGCAGTGAAGGCGTTCTGCCAGGCGGCCAGCCCCAGCATTTT.

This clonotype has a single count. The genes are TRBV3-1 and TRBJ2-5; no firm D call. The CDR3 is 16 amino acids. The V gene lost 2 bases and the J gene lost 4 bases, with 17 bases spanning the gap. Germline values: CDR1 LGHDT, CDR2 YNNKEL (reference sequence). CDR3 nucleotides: TGTGCCAGCAGCCAATCTCCCATGCGCGGTGGAGAGACCCAGTACTTC. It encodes CASSQSPMRGGETQYF.

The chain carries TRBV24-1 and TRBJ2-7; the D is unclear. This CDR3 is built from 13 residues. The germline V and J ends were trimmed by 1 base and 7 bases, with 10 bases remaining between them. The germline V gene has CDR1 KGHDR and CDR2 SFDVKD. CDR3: CATSDFAGLEQYF. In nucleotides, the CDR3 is TGTGCCACCAGTGATTTCGCTGGGCTGGAGCAGTACTTC.

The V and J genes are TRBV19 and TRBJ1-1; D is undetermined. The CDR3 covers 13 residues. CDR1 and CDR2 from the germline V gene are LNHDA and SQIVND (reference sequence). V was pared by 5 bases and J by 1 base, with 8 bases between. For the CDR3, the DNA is TGTGCCAGTAGTCTACCCGGGAACACTGAAGCTTTCTTT. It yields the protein CASSLPGNTEAFF.

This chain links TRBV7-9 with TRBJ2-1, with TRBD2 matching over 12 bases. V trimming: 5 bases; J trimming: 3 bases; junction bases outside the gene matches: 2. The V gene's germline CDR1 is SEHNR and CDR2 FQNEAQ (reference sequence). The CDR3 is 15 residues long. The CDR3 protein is CASSGLAGNYNEQFF. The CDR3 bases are TGTGCCAGCAGCGGACTAGCGGGGAACTACAATGAGCAGTTCTTC.

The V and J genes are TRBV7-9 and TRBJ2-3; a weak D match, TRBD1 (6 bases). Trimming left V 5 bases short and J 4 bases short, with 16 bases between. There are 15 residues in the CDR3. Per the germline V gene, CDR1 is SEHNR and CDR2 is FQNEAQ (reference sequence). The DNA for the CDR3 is TGTGCCAGCAGCCTGAATATGGGGGCCGCAGATACGCAGTATTTT. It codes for CASSLNMGAADTQYF.

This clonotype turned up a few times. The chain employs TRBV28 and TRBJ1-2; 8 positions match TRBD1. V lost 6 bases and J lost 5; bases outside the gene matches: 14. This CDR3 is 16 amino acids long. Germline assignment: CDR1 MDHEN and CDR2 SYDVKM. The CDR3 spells CASSLGNPTGGYGYTF. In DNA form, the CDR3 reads TGTGCCAGCAGCCTGGGGAATCCAACAGGGGGTTATGGCTACACCTTC.

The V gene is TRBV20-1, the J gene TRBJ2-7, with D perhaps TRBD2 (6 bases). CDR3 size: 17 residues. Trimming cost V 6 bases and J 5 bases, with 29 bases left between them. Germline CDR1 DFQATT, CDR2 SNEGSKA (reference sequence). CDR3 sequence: CSADGGNGGTDWDEQYF. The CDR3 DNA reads TGCAGTGCCGACGGAGGGAATGGAGGGACTGATTGGGACGAGCAGTACTTC.

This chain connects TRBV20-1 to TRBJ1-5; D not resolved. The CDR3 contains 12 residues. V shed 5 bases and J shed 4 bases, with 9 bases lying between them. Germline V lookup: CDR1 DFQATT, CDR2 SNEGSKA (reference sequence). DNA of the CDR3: TGCAGTGCTCGTCGGGGAAATCAGCCCCAGCATTTT. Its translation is CSARRGNQPQHF.

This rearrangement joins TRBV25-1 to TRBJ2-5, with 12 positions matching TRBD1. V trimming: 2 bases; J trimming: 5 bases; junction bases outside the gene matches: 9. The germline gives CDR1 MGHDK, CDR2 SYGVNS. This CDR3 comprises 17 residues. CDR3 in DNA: TGTGCCAGCAGTGAACTCGACCGGGACAGGGGGCTTGAGACCCAGTACTTC. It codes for CASSELDRDRGLETQYF.

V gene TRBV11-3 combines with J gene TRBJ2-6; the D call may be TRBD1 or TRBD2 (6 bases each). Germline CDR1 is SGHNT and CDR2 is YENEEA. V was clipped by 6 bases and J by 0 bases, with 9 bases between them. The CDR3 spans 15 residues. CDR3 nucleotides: TGTGCCAGCAGTGGAGGGGGCTCTGGGGCCAACGTCCTGACTTTC. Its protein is CASSGGGSGANVLTF.

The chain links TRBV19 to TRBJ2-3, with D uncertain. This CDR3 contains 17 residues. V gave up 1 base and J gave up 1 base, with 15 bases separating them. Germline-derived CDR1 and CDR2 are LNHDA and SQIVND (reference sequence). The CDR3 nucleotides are TGTGCCAGTAGTATAGGTATGGTCGGGCATCGCACAGATACGCAGTATTTT. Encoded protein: CASSIGMVGHRTDTQYF.

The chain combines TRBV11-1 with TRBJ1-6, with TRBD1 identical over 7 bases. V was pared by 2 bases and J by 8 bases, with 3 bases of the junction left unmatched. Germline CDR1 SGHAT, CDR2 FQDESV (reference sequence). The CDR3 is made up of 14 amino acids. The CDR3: CASSLRQGDSPLHF. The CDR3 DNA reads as TGTGCCAGCAGCTTAAGGCAGGGGGATTCACCCCTCCACTTT.

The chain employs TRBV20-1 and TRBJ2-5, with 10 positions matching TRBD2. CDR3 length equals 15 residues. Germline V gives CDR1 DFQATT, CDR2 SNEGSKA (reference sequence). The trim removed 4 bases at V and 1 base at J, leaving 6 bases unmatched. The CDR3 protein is CSATRTSGPQETQYF. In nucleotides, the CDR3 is TGCAGTGCTACGAGGACTAGCGGCCCCCAAGAGACCCAGTACTTC.

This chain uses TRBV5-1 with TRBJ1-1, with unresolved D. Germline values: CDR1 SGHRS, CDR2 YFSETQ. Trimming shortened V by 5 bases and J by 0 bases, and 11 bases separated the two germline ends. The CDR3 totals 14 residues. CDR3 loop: CASRPVLMNTEAFF. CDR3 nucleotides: TGCGCCAGCAGGCCGGTTCTCATGAACACTGAAGCTTTCTTT.

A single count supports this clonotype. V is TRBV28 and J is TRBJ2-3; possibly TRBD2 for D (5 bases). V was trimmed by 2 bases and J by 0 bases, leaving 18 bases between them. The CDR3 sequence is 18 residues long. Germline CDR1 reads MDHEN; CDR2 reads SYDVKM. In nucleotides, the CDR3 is TGTGCCAGCAGTTTAAGTGGTATTAGCGACGAAAGCACAGATACGCAGTATTTT. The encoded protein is CASSLSGISDESTDTQYF.

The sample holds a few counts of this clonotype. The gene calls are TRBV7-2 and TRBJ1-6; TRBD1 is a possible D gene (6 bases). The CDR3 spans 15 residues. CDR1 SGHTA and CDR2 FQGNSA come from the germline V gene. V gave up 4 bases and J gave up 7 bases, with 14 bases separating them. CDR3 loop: CASSSKGTRNSPLHF. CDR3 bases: TGTGCCAGCAGCTCAAAAGGGACAAGAAATTCACCCCTCCACTTT.

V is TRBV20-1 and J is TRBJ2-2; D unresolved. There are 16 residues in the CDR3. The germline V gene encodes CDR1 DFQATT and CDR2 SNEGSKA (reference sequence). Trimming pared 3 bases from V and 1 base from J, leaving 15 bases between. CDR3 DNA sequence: TGCAGTGCTAGGACCCCCGTGGGTAGGAACACCGGGGAGCTGTTTTTT. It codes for CSARTPVGRNTGELFF.

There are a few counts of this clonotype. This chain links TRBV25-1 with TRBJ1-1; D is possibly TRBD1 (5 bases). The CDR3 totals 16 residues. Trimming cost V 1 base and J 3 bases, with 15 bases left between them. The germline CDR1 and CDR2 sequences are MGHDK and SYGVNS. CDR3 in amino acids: CASSESGIPGYTEAFF. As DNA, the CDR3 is TGTGCCAGCAGTGAATCGGGGATCCCAGGGTACACTGAAGCTTTCTTT.

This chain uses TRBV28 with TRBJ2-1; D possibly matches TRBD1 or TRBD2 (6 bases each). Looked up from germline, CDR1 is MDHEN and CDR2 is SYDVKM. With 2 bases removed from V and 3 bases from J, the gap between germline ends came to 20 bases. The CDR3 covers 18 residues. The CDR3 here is CASSLRLGRGPGYNEQFF. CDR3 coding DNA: TGTGCCAGCAGTTTAAGGTTGGGCCGGGGGCCCGGCTACAATGAGCAGTTCTTC.

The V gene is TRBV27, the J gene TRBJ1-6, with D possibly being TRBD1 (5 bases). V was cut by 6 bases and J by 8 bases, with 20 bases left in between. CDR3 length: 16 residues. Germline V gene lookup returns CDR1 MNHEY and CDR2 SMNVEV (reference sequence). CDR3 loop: CASSAGRGVSDSPLHF. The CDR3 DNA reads TGTGCCAGCAGCGCTGGACGGGGGGTATCCGATTCACCCCTCCACTTT.

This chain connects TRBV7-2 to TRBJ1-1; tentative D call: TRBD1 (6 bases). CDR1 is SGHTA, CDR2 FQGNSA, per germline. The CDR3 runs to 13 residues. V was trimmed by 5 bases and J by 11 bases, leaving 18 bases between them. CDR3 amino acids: CASSRDPSGVAFF. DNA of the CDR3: TGTGCCAGCAGCCGAGACCCATCAGGGGTGGCTTTCTTT.